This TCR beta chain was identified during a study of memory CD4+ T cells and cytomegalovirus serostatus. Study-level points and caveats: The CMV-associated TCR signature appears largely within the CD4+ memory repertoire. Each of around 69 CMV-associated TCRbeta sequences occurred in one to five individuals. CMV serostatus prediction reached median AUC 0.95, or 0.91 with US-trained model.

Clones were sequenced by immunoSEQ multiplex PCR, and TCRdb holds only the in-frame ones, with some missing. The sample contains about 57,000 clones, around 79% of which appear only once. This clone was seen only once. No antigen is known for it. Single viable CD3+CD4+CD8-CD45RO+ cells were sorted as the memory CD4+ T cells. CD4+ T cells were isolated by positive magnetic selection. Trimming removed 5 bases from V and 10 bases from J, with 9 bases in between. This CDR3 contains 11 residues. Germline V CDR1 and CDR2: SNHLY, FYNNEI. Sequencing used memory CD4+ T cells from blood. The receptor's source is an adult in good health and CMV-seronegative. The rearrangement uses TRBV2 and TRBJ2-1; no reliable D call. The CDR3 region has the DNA TGTGCCAGCAGTCAGAGTCAAGAGCAGTTCTTC. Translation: CASSQSQEQFF.